Listed below are T cell receptor beta chains from one sample, sequenced in a study of Graves' ophthalmopathy and Graves' hyperthyroidism. TCRdb passed the multiplex PCR reads through MiXCR, listing each CDR3 protein once. The table lists about 240,000 distinct CDR3 sequences, 40% to 50% of them singletons, with less than 60% in the top ten. Sequenced: peripheral blood. The receptors were gathered from an adult man with Graves' ophthalmopathy. Each CDR3 is given with its conserved first and last residue. The D gene is left open where the match is weak. Not all rows give a size; the values are once, few, many and, for expanded clones, a class.

v_gene	d_gene	j_gene	abundance	len	CDR3nt	CDR3aa
TRBV5-4	.	TRBJ1-1	.	15	TGTGCCAGCAGGCCAGAGCCCGGAGCGGACACTGAAGCTTTCTTT	CASRPEPGADTEAFF
TRBV7-9	.	TRBJ1-3	.	17	TGTGCCAGCAGCGCAAGCCGGGACCTTGACCCTGGAAACACCATATATTTT	CASSASRDLDPGNTIYF
TRBV20-1	TRBD1	TRBJ1-5	few	16	TGCAGTGCTAGAGCCTTGGGACAGGGTAGCAATCAGCCCCAGCATTTT	CSARALGQGSNQPQHF
TRBV29-1	.	TRBJ2-1	.	12	TGCAGCTTCCCCCAAGGGAGAAATGAGCAGTTCTTC	CSFPQGRNEQFF
TRBV5-6	TRBD1	TRBJ2-2	.	15	TGTGCCAGCAGCTTGTACAGGGGTGACACCGGGGAGCTGTTTTTT	CASSLYRGDTGELFF
TRBV2	.	TRBJ2-2	.	14	TGTGCCAGCAGTGAAGAGTGGGGGGCCGGGGAGCTGTTTTTT	CASSEEWGAGELFF
TRBV5-1	.	TRBJ1-5	few	15	TGCGCCAGCAGCTTGGACGGGGTGGGCAATCAGCCCCAGCATTTT	CASSLDGVGNQPQHF
TRBV29-1	.	TRBJ2-7	.	13	TGCAGCGTGGTAAGACAGGATACCTACGAGCAGTACTTC	CSVVRQDTYEQYF
TRBV5-5	.	TRBJ2-5	few	16	TGTGCCAGCAGCTTAGGTGCAGGACACCTCCAAGAGACCCAGTACTTC	CASSLGAGHLQETQYF
TRBV19	.	TRBJ1-5	.	15	TGTGCCAGTAGTATTAACGGACAGCACAATCAGCCCCAGCATTTT	CASSINGQHNQPQHF
TRBV2	TRBD2	TRBJ2-5	.	17	TGTGCCAGCAGCCCTAAAAATGAGGCACAGCGGGGGTCGACCCAGTACTTC	CASSPKNEAQRGSTQYF
TRBV7-3	.	TRBJ2-2	.	16	TGTGCCAGCAGCTTACGCGACGGGAGAGGGACCGGGGAGCTGTTTTTT	CASSLRDGRGTGELFF
TRBV11-2	.	TRBJ2-7	.	14	TGTGCCAGCAGCACACGACAGAGCTCCTACGAGCAGTACTTC	CASSTRQSSYEQYF
TRBV5-4	TRBD1	TRBJ2-5	.	15	TGCGCCAGCAGCCCGGGACAGGGGGTGGCTGAGACCCAGTACTTC	CASSPGQGVAETQYF
TRBV9	.	TRBJ1-6	.	16	TGTGCCAGCAGCTCCGCGTTAAGCTCCTATAATTCACCCCTCCACTTT	CASSSALSSYNSPLHF
TRBV7-2	.	TRBJ2-5	.	13	TGTGCCAGCAGCTCATATACACACAGATTCCAGTACTTC	CASSSYTHRFQYF
TRBV7-2	TRBD2	TRBJ2-5	.	14	TGTGCCAGCAGCCAGACTAGCCGGGAAGAGACCCAGTACTTC	CASSQTSREETQYF
TRBV29-1	.	TRBJ2-2	.	13	TGCAGCGTTGGGGGGACCAACACCGGGGAGCTGTTTTTT	CSVGGTNTGELFF
TRBV7-2	.	TRBJ1-1	few	14	TGTGCCAGCAGCGCCCGAACAAGGAGCACTGAAGCTTTCTTT	CASSARTRSTEAFF
TRBV29-1	.	TRBJ2-3	.	13	TGCAGCGTTGAACGGGGGAACACAGATACGCAGTATTTT	CSVERGNTDTQYF
TRBV5-1	TRBD1	TRBJ2-2	.	17	TGCGCCAGCAGCTCGTGGGGGACAGGGGGAAACACCGGGGAGCTGTTTTTT	CASSSWGTGGNTGELFF
TRBV5-4	.	TRBJ1-6	.	18	TGTGCCAGCAGCCAGGGAAGGTACCTGCTTGGATTAAATTCACCCCTCCACTTT	CASSQGRYLLGLNSPLHF
TRBV29-1	.	TRBJ1-2	many	13	TGCAGCGCCGAGACCACAGGTGTGGATGGCTACACCTTC	CSAETTGVDGYTF
TRBV7-9	.	TRBJ2-2	few	15	TGTGCCAGCAGCTTGGGACGGGCGAACACCGGGGAGCTGTTTTTT	CASSLGRANTGELFF
TRBV20-1	TRBD2	TRBJ2-5	.	13	TGCAGTGCCGCGGCGGGGGGAGGAGAGACCCAGTACTTC	CSAAAGGGETQYF
TRBV5-1	.	TRBJ1-2	.	14	TGCGCCAGCAGCGCAAGAGACAAAAACTATGGCTACACCTTC	CASSARDKNYGYTF
TRBV5-5	TRBD1	TRBJ2-7	.	15	TGTGCCAGCAGCACTATGGGACAGGGTGTCCACGAGCAGTACTTC	CASSTMGQGVHEQYF
TRBV7-2	TRBD2	TRBJ2-5	.	14	TGTGCCAGCACCTTCCTAGCGGGAGTCGAGACCCAGTACTTC	CASTFLAGVETQYF
TRBV24-1	.	TRBJ1-4	.	13	TGTGCCACCAGTGTGGGGACTAATGAAAAACTGTTTTTT	CATSVGTNEKLFF
TRBV29-1	.	TRBJ2-7	.	12	TGCAGCGTTGAAGAACAGGCCCCGGAGCAGTACTTC	CSVEEQAPEQYF
TRBV7-9	TRBD2	TRBJ2-5	.	14	TGTGCCAACAGCTCCTTTAGCGGGGGAGAGACCCAGTACTTC	CANSSFSGGETQYF
TRBV20-1	.	TRBJ1-4	.	13	TGCAGTGCTAGCAAGGACTTGAGAGAAAAACTGTTTTTT	CSASKDLREKLFF
TRBV12-3/TRBV12-4	.	TRBJ2-5	.	15	TGTGCCAGCAGCGTAGCTGGAGCGGCCCAAGAGACCCAGTACTTC	CASSVAGAAQETQYF
TRBV9	.	TRBJ2-5	.	13	TGTGCCAGCAGCGTAGCGATACGGGAGACCCAGTACTTC	CASSVAIRETQYF
TRBV20-1	.	TRBJ2-7	few	12	TGCAGTGCTAGCCAGGGTGGCAACGAGCAGTACTTC	CSASQGGNEQYF
TRBV7-3	TRBD1	TRBJ1-5	.	15	TGTGCCAGCAGCCCTATGACAGGGTACAATCAGCCCCAGCATTTT	CASSPMTGYNQPQHF
TRBV6-6	.	TRBJ1-2	few	13	TGTGCCAGCAGTCCCTCGACGCGAGGTGGCTACACCTTC	CASSPSTRGGYTF
TRBV6-4	TRBD1	TRBJ2-5	few	15	TGTGCCAGCACCGAAAACGCAGGGGGCCTGGAGACCCAGTACTTC	CASTENAGGLETQYF
TRBV9	.	TRBJ1-6	few	14	TGTGCCAGCAGCCCGGGACGGACTAATTCACCCCTCCACTTT	CASSPGRTNSPLHF
TRBV5-8	.	TRBJ1-5	.	15	TGTGCCAGCAGCTTGACCCTGGGGGATGCTCAGCCCCAGCATTTT	CASSLTLGDAQPQHF
TRBV9	TRBD2	TRBJ2-5	many	15	TGTGCCAGCAGCGTAGGGGGTAGCGGGATGGAGACCCAGTACTTC	CASSVGGSGMETQYF
TRBV7-3	TRBD1	TRBJ1-6	.	15	TGTGCCAGCAGCCCATCGGGACAGGGGGTTTCACCCCTCCACTTT	CASSPSGQGVSPLHF
TRBV20-1	.	TRBJ1-2	many	12	TGCAGTGCTGCCCAGGGGTTCGGGGGCTACACCTTC	CSAAQGFGGYTF